This T cell receptor beta chain was identified in a study of shared clonotypes between healthy human individuals. For the study at large: CD4 naive and memory got three plates each, CD8 naive two, CD8 memory one. Whole-study findings and limits: Memory subsets had estimated richness that was generally smaller than that of naive subsets.

Methods used by the authors: Filtering of immunoSEQ junctional sequences could not match full-length read filtering. Libraries were prepared by immunoSEQ multiplex PCR; TCRdb keeps only in-frame clonotypes and omits some of them. D and trimming were read from the DNA, whereas the V and J calls and clone size are those reported in that table. In the table there are more than 2,000,000 clones, more than 80% of which are singletons. Concerning this clone: Its antigen remains unknown.

The sequenced sample was naive CD4+ T cells sorted from blood. The subset: CD45RA+ positively selected. The clonotype comes from a man aged 18 to 30 in good health.

CDR3 amino acids: CASSAGQALTDTQYF. In nucleotides, the CDR3 is TGTGCCAGCAGCGCCGGACAGGCACTCACAGATACGCAGTATTTT. This chain uses TRBV5-4 with TRBJ2-3; 7 bases agree with TRBD1. The CDR3 contains 15 residues. The V gene's germline CDR1 is SGHNT and CDR2 YYREEE (reference sequence). The trim removed 4 bases at V and 2 bases at J, leaving 7 bases unmatched.